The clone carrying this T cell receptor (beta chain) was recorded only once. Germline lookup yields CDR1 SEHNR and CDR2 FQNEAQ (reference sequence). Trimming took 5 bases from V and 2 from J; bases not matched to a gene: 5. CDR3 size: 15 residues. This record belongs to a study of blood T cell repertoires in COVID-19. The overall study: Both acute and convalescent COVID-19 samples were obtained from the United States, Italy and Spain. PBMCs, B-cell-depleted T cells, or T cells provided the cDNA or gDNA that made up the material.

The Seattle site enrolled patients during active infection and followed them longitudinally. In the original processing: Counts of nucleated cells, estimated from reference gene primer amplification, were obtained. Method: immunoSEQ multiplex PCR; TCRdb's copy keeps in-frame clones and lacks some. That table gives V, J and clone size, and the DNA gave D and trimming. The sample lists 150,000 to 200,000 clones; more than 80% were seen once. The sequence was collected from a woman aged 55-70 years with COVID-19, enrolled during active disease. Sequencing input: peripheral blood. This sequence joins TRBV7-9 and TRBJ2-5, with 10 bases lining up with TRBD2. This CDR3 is CASSRLAGRQETQYF. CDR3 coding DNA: TGTGCCAGCAGCCGACTAGCGGGCAGGCAAGAGACCCAGTACTTC.